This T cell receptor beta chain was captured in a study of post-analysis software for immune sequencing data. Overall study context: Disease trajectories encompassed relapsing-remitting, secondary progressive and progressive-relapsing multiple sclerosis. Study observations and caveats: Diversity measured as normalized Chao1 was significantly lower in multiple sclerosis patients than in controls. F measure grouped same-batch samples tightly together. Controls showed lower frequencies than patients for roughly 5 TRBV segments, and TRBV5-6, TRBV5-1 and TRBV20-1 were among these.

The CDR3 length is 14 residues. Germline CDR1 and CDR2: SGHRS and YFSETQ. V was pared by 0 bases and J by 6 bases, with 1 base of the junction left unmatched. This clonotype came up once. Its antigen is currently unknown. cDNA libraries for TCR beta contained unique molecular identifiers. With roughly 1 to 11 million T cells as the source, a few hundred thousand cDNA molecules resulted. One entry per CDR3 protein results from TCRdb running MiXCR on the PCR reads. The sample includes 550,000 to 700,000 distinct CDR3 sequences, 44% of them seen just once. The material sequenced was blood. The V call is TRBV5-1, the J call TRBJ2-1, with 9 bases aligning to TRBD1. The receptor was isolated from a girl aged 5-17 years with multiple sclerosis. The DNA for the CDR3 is TGCGCCAGCAGCTTGGGGACAGGGGTCAATGAGCAGTTCTTC. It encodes CASSLGTGVNEQFF.